This entry describes one T cell receptor (beta chain). This entry comes from a study of blood T cell repertoires in COVID-19. Study information: Samples of COVID-19 (acute and convalescent) were obtained from the United States, Italy and Spain.

The V end was cut by 4 bases, the J end by 3 bases, with 14 bases between. Germline-derived CDR1 and CDR2 are SGHRS and YFSETQ. This CDR3 spans 14 amino acids. Per the study methods: Estimates of nucleated cell counts were drawn from the amplification of reference gene primers. Clones were read by immunoSEQ multiplex PCR, and TCRdb kept only the in-frame ones, dropping some. That table supplies the V and J calls and clone size; D and trimming were determined from the DNA. This table has roughly 130,000 clones, about 80% appearing once. This chain joins TRBV5-1 and TRBJ2-7; D is undetermined. Sequencing was carried out using peripheral blood. This receptor was identified in a woman in her 50s with acute or convalescent COVID-19. CDR3 DNA sequence: TGCGCCAGCAGCCCAGACTCTACTGACTACGAGCAGTACTTC. Translating it yields CASSPDSTDYEQYF.